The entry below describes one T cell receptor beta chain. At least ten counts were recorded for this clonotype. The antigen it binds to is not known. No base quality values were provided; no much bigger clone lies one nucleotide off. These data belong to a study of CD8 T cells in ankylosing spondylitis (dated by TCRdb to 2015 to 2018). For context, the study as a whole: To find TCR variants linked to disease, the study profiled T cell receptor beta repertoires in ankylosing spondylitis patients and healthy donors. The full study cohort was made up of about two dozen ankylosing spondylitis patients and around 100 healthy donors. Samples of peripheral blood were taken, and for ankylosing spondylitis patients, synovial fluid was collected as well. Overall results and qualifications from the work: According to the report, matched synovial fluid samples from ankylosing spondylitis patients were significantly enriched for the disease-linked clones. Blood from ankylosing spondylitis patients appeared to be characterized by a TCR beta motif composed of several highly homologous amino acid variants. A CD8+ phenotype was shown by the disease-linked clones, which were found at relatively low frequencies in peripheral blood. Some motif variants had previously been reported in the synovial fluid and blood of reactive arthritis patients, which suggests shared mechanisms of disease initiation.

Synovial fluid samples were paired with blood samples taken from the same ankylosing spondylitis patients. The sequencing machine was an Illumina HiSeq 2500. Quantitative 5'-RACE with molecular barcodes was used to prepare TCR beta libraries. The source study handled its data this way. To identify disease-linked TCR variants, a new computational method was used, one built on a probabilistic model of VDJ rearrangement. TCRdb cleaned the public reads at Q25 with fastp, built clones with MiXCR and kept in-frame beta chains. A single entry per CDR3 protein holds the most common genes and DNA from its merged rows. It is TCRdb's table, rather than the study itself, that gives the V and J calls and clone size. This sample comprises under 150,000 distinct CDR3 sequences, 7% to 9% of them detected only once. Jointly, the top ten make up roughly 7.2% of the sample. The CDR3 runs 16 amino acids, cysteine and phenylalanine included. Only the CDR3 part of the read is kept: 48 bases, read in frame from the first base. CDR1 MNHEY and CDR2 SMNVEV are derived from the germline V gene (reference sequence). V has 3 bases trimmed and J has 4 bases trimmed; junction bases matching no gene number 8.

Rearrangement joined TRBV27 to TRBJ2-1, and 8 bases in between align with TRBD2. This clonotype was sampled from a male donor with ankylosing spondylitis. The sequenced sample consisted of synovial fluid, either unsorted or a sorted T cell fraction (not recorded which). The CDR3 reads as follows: CASSFYRTSSYNEQFF. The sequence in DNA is TGTGCCAGCAGTTTTTACCGGACTAGCAGTTACAATGAGCAGTTCTTC.